A single sample gave rise to the 14 T cell receptor beta chains below, sequenced in a study of T cells in Graves' hyperthyroidism and ophthalmopathy. The investigators amplified TCR beta CDR3 regions from RNA transcripts. Using the HTBI primer set, a first-round RT-PCR was run on the TCR CDR3. TCRdb reprocessed the multiplex PCR reads via MiXCR and lists one record per CDR3 protein. The table shows nearly 600,000 distinct CDR3 sequences, with roughly 14% occurring only once. Sequencing was done on a sample of blood. These receptors were taken from a woman younger than 45 with Graves' hyperthyroidism that later progressed to Graves' ophthalmopathy.

The genes are TRBV28 and TRBJ2-7, with D possibly being TRBD2 (6 bases). CDR3 length: 16 residues. Trimming left V 5 bases short and J 6 bases short, with 23 bases between. CDR1 MDHEN and CDR2 SYDVKM come from the germline V gene. The CDR3: CASSPLGGDEPREQYF. For the CDR3, the DNA is TGTGCCAGCAGTCCATTGGGGGGAGACGAGCCTCGCGAGCAGTACTTC.

This clonotype was seen many times. The rearrangement joins TRBV30 to TRBJ1-2, with 12 positions matching TRBD1. The CDR3 loop spans 15 amino acids. Unmatched junction bases numbered 9, after V lost 3 bases and J lost 7 bases. CDR1 is GTSNPN and CDR2 is SVGIG in the germline V gene (reference sequence). The CDR3 DNA reads TGTGCCTGGAGGCTCCGGGACAGGGGGCTTACTGGCTACACCTTC. It specifies CAWRLRDRGLTGYTF. Supplemented by reference TRBV30 and TRBJ1-2, the full variable domain reads SQTIHQWPATLVQPVGSPLSLECTVEGTSNPNLYWYRQAAGRGLQLLFYSVGIGQISSEVPQNLSASRPQDRQFILSSKKLLLSDSGFYLCAWRLRDRGLTGYTFGSGTRLTVV.

This clonotype was detected many times. This chain joins TRBV28 and TRBJ2-7; D remains unclear. The V and J ends lost 5 bases and 6 bases respectively, with 8 bases between them. The CDR3 is made up of 11 amino acids. Per the germline V gene, CDR1 is MDHEN and CDR2 is SYDVKM. CDR3: CASSPSSEQYF. The CDR3 DNA follows: TGTGCCAGCAGTCCCTCAAGCGAGCAGTACTTC.

This clonotype showed up many times. This sequence joins TRBV28 and TRBJ1-5; D unresolved. The CDR3 runs 15 residues. Trimming took 2 bases from V and 0 from J, leaving 8 bases between them. CDR1 and CDR2 from the germline V gene are MDHEN and SYDVKM. The CDR3 spells CASSLPGYSNQPQHF. The CDR3 nucleotides read TGTGCCAGCAGTTTACCGGGCTATAGCAATCAGCCCCAGCATTTT.

The chain combines TRBV3-1 with TRBJ2-7, with TRBD2 matching 12 bases. There are 15 residues in the CDR3. The trim removed 2 bases at V and 6 bases at J, leaving 5 bases unmatched. Germline-derived CDR1 and CDR2 are LGHDT and YNNKEL (reference sequence). The CDR3 is CASSQLAGGPGEQYF. The CDR3 nucleotides read TGTGCCAGCAGCCAACTAGCGGGAGGGCCTGGCGAGCAGTACTTC.

This clonotype was counted only a few times. The V call is TRBV3-1, the J call TRBJ2-7; 7 bases agree with TRBD2. Looked up from germline, CDR1 is LGHDT and CDR2 is YNNKEL (reference sequence). The trim removed 6 bases at V and 2 bases at J, leaving 4 bases unmatched. This CDR3 region has 13 residues. The CDR3 loop is CASSQSGAYEQYF. The CDR3 DNA sequence: TGTGCCAGCAGTCAGAGCGGGGCCTACGAGCAGTACTTC.

V usage is TRBV13 and J usage is TRBJ1-3, with D perhaps matching TRBD1 (5 bases). CDR3 length: 15 residues. Trimming cost V 6 bases and J 0 bases, with 12 bases left between them. Germline-derived CDR1 and CDR2 are PRHDT and FYEKMQ (reference sequence). The CDR3 DNA sequence: TGTGCCAGCAGGCTGGGACGGAGCTCTGGAAACACCATATATTTT. Translation gives CASRLGRSSGNTIYF.

The chain employs TRBV29-1 and TRBJ1-5; D is undetermined. V was trimmed by 2 bases and J by 7 bases, leaving 12 bases between them. CDR3 length: 13 residues. Germline CDR1 reads SQVTM; CDR2 reads ANQGSEA. CDR3 nucleotide sequence: TGCAGCGTTGAAAATGGGGTTGGGCAGCCCCAGCATTTT. Protein sequence: CSVENGVGQPQHF.

The gene calls are TRBV4-3 and TRBJ1-1; 7 bases match TRBD1. Germline lookup yields CDR1 LGHNA and CDR2 YSLEER. This CDR3 contains 20 residues. V was pared by 2 bases and J by 0 bases, with 18 bases of the junction left unmatched. CDR3 protein: CASSQIYTLDRTPLNTEAFF. The CDR3 nucleotides are TGCGCCAGCAGCCAAATCTACACTTTGGACAGGACCCCATTGAACACTGAAGCTTTCTTT.

Many counts were recorded for this clonotype. V and J are TRBV6-2 or TRBV6-3 and TRBJ2-7, with a weak D call TRBD2 (5 bases). The V and J ends lost 2 bases and 0 bases respectively, with 23 bases between them. Germline CDR1 and CDR2: MNHEY and SVGEGT. CDR3 length equals 19 residues. The CDR3: CASSYAPAGGGLSSYEQYF. The CDR3 bases are TGTGCCAGCAGTTACGCCCCTGCGGGTGGCGGTTTGAGCTCCTACGAGCAGTACTTC.

Ten or more counts support this clonotype. V usage is TRBV12-3 or TRBV12-4 and J usage is TRBJ1-5; D ambiguous. With 2 bases removed from V and 2 bases from J, the gap between germline ends came to 13 bases. CDR3 length equals 16 residues. CDR3: CASSLMRARGNQPQHF. CDR3 nucleotide sequence: TGTGCCAGCAGTTTAATGAGGGCGCGGGGCAATCAGCCCCAGCATTTT.

The table lists this clonotype with many counts. This chain connects TRBV27 to TRBJ1-6; 7 nucleotides line up with TRBD1. Trimming at V came to 8 bases and at J to 6 bases, leaving 7 bases not matched to a gene. The CDR3 is made up of 14 amino acids. The germline CDR1 and CDR2 sequences are MNHEY and SMNVEV (reference sequence). The chain's CDR3 is CASGETGLNSPLHF. Written as DNA, the CDR3 is TGTGCCAGCGGGGAGACAGGGCTTAATTCACCCCTCCACTTT.

This clonotype has more than one count but fewer than ten. The rearrangement uses TRBV5-1 and TRBJ2-7; D might be TRBD1 (5 bases). V was cut by 0 bases and J by 5 bases, with 18 bases left in between. This CDR3 contains 16 residues. Germline V gene data show CDR1 as SGHRS and CDR2 as YFSETQ. The CDR3 region is CASSLGDSAATHEQYF. The DNA for the CDR3 is TGCGCCAGCAGCTTGGGTGACAGCGCAGCGACGCACGAGCAGTACTTC.

This clonotype was picked up many times. The chain joins TRBV28 to TRBJ2-1; TRBD1 is a possible D gene (6 bases). The CDR3 is made up of 14 amino acids. Germline loops: CDR1 MDHEN, CDR2 SYDVKM. Between the trimmed V and J ends, which lost 5 bases and 7 bases, there was a span of 15 bases. Here the CDR3 reads CASSLQGTTNEQFF. The CDR3 DNA sequence: TGTGCCAGCAGTCTACAGGGTACGACGAATGAGCAGTTCTTC. Filled out from reference TRBV28 and TRBJ2-1, the complete variable domain reads DVKVTQSSRYLVKRTGEKVFLECVQDMDHENMFWYRQDPGLGLRLIYFSYDVKMKEKGDIPEGYSVSREKKERFSLILESASTNQTSMYLCASSLQGTTNEQFFGPGTRLTVL.